Following are 21 T cell receptor beta chains from one sample sequenced in a study of T-cell memory formation after mild COVID-19 (dated by TCRdb to 2020 to 2022). Libraries were constructed by 5' RACE. The listed sequencing device is Illumina NovaSeq 6000. TCRdb reprocessing: public reads trimmed at Q25 with fastp, clones called with MiXCR, in-frame beta chains kept. Identical CDR3 proteins give one entry, which carries the most common genes and DNA. The sample contains about 190,000 distinct CDR3 sequences, about 16% of them found a single time. The top ten constitute roughly 2.6% of the sample. Sequenced input: PBMCs or a T cell subset sorted from them (not recorded which). Receptors were obtained from an adult woman who had mild COVID-19 (a few samples of this study predate the infection). The sample titles of this study are shuffled in the database, so cell type and time point are left out; the donor was told from shared clones.

This clonotype was detected a few times. The V and J genes are TRBV4-3 and TRBJ1-4; D call uncertain. With 4 bases removed from V and 0 bases from J, the gap between germline ends came to 9 bases. The CDR3 sequence is 15 residues long. Looked up from germline, CDR1 is LGHNA and CDR2 is YSLEER. The CDR3: CASSPRHATNEKLFF. DNA of the CDR3: TGCGCCAGCAGCCCACGACACGCAACTAATGAAAAACTGTTTTTT.

The rearrangement links TRBV9 to TRBJ2-3, with D possibly being TRBD2 (5 bases). Germline-derived CDR1 and CDR2 are SGDLS and YYNGEE. V was shortened by 2 bases and J by 4 bases, with 17 bases between the two germline ends. The CDR3 extends over 16 amino acids. The CDR3 region has the DNA TGTGCCAGCAGCGTGCGGGCGGTCGGAGGCGCAGATACGCAGTATTTT. Translated, it gives CASSVRAVGGADTQYF.

This clonotype was detected a few times. The chain carries TRBV6-2 or TRBV6-3 and TRBJ2-7, with 8 bases that match TRBD2. This CDR3 contains 15 residues. Germline CDR1 and CDR2: MNHEY and SVGEGT. Unmatched junction bases numbered 13, after V lost 5 bases and J lost 7 bases. The CDR3 reads CASSQLGLGKGEQYF. The CDR3 DNA reads TGTGCCAGCAGTCAACTGGGACTAGGCAAAGGGGAGCAGTACTTC.

This clonotype has just a few counts. V usage is TRBV10-3 and J usage is TRBJ2-7; D is unclear. Germline V CDR1 and CDR2: ENHRY, SYGVKD. Trimming took 2 bases from V and 2 from J, leaving 1 base between them. CDR3 length equals 11 residues. CDR3 DNA sequence: TGTGCCATCAGTGAGGCCTACGAGCAGTACTTC. Encoded protein: CAISEAYEQYF.

The rearrangement links TRBV6-5 to TRBJ2-2; D call uncertain. Germline CDR1 reads MNHEY; CDR2 reads SVGAGI. Trimming took 0 bases from V and 1 from J, leaving 12 bases between them. The CDR3 runs 17 residues. CDR3 sequence (DNA): TGTGCCAGCAGTTACTCTAACCGAAATAGGAACACCGGGGAGCTGTTTTTT. Protein product: CASSYSNRNRNTGELFF.

This clonotype was counted many times. The chain has TRBV5-1 and TRBJ2-2; 9 nucleotides align to TRBD1. CDR3 length: 15 residues. Trimming removed 7 bases from V and 5 bases from J; junction bases left unmatched: 9. Per germline, CDR1 SGHRS and CDR2 YFSETQ. The CDR3 region has the DNA TGCGCCAGCGGCCCGGGACAGGGCGGAACCGGGGAGCTGTTTTTT. Translated, it gives CASGPGQGGTGELFF. Complete variable domain (other parts from reference TRBV5-1 and TRBJ2-2): KAGVTQTPRYLIKTRGQQVTLSCSPISGHRSVSWYQQTPGQGLQFLFEYFSETQRNKGNFPGRFSGRQFSNSRSEMNVSTLELGDSALYLCASGPGQGGTGELFFGEGSRLTVL.

This rearrangement joins TRBV29-1 to TRBJ2-2; perhaps TRBD2 as D (5 bases). Germline CDR1 reads SQVTM; CDR2 reads ANQGSEA. This CDR3 is built from 14 residues. The V end lost 5 bases, the J end lost 0 bases, and 10 bases lay between the germline ends. The CDR3 DNA follows: TGCAGCGTTCGAGCGGTAGCGAACACCGGGGAGCTGTTTTTT. Translation gives CSVRAVANTGELFF.

V and J are TRBV7-2 and TRBJ2-3; 15 bases fit TRBD2. CDR3 length equals 18 residues. Trimming cost V 4 bases and J 7 bases; bases outside gene matches: 12. Germline V lookup: CDR1 SGHTA, CDR2 FQGNSA. CDR3: CASSSSGSGTSGGNTQYF. CDR3 DNA: TGTGCCAGCAGCTCAAGTGGGTCCGGGACTAGCGGGGGGAATACGCAGTATTTT.

The chain carries TRBV6-5 and TRBJ1-4; TRBD1 might be the D (6 bases). CDR1 is MNHEY, CDR2 SVGAGI, per germline. The CDR3 is made up of 15 amino acids. The germline V and J ends were trimmed by 8 bases and 7 bases, with 20 bases remaining between them. The CDR3 region has the DNA TGTGCCAGCGGCCACCGGCTCAGGGGTTCTGAAAAACTGTTTTTT. Translated, it gives CASGHRLRGSEKLFF.

The rearrangement joins TRBV30 to TRBJ2-7; TRBD2 is a possible D gene (6 bases). CDR1 is GTSNPN, CDR2 SVGIG, per germline (reference sequence). V was shortened by 2 bases and J by 4 bases, with 12 bases between the two germline ends. CDR3 length: 13 residues. The CDR3 nucleotides are TGTGCCTGGAGTCCAGCGGGTACATACGAGCAGTACTTC. It translates to CAWSPAGTYEQYF.

The CDR3 is CASSADTQYF. The CDR3 DNA reads as TGTGCCAGCAGCGCGGATACGCAGTATTTT. The chain is built from TRBV7-9 and TRBJ2-3; no reliable D call. This CDR3 comprises 10 residues. Trimming cost V 5 bases and J 6 bases, with 3 bases left between them. CDR1 is SEHNR, CDR2 FQNEAQ, per germline (reference sequence).

V and J are TRBV29-1 and TRBJ1-1; TRBD1 is a possible D gene (5 bases). The V gene lost 1 base and the J gene lost 4 bases, with 10 bases spanning the gap. CDR3 length equals 13 residues. Germline V lookup: CDR1 SQVTM, CDR2 ANQGSEA. The CDR3 DNA follows: TGCAGCGTTGAAGCGGGGGTATTCACTGAAGCTTTCTTT. Protein: CSVEAGVFTEAFF.

V usage is TRBV5-1 and J usage is TRBJ2-1; the match to TRBD1 covers 8 bases. This CDR3 is built from 13 residues. In germline, CDR1 is SGHRS, CDR2 YFSETQ. After removal of 0 bases from V and 7 bases from J, the junction contained 0 bases not matched to a gene. CDR3 in DNA: TGCGCCAGCAGCTTGGGGACAGGGAATGAGCAGTTCTTC. It yields the protein CASSLGTGNEQFF.

The chain carries TRBV3-1 and TRBJ2-5; possibly TRBD2 for D (6 bases). V gave up 4 bases and J gave up 3 bases, with 12 bases separating them. The V gene's germline CDR1 is LGHDT and CDR2 YNNKEL (reference sequence). The CDR3 consists of 14 residues. CDR3 loop: CASSPYGGEETQYF. In nucleotides, the CDR3 is TGTGCCAGCAGCCCCTACGGCGGGGAAGAGACCCAGTACTTC.

This clonotype has just a few counts. The genes are TRBV7-2 and TRBJ2-1; D is ambiguous. Germline assignment: CDR1 SGHTA and CDR2 FQGNSA. CDR3 length: 13 amino acids. V lost 5 bases and J 4 bases, leaving 9 bases between the germline ends. The CDR3 sequence is CASSNTVYNEQFF. CDR3 bases: TGTGCCAGCAGCAACACGGTTTACAATGAGCAGTTCTTC.

This sequence joins TRBV5-4 and TRBJ1-2; D unclear. The CDR3 sequence is 16 residues long. From germline, CDR1 is SGHNT and CDR2 YYREEE (reference sequence). V dropped 4 bases and J dropped 0 bases, with 16 bases sitting between them. The CDR3 reads CASSPEAVIANYGYTF. The CDR3 region has the DNA TGTGCCAGCAGCCCGGAAGCAGTTATAGCTAACTATGGCTACACCTTC.

The sample holds a few counts of this clonotype. The chain joins TRBV29-1 to TRBJ2-2; possibly TRBD2 for D (5 bases). Germline V gene data show CDR1 as SQVTM and CDR2 as ANQGSEA. V was pared by 4 bases and J by 3 bases, with 15 bases between. This CDR3 has 15 amino acids. The CDR3 sequence is CSVGRRLKDTGELFF. CDR3 DNA: TGCAGCGTTGGCCGGAGGCTTAAGGACACCGGGGAGCTGTTTTTT.

This clonotype came up a few times. The chain is built from TRBV6-1 and TRBJ2-7, with TRBD1 identical over 7 bases. With 6 bases clipped from V and 2 bases from J, the junction kept 13 bases outside the gene matches. CDR3 length: 16 residues. Germline lookup yields CDR1 MNHNS and CDR2 SASEGT. The CDR3 is CASRLFTGAETYEQYF. The CDR3 DNA sequence: TGTGCCAGCAGGCTATTTACAGGGGCTGAAACCTACGAGCAGTACTTC.

V gene TRBV6-5 combines with J gene TRBJ2-7; D ambiguous. The V end lost 10 bases, the J end lost 3 bases, and 10 bases lay between the germline ends. CDR1 is MNHEY, CDR2 SVGAGI, per germline. The CDR3 is 11 amino acids. Here the CDR3 reads CATGRLYEQYF. DNA of the CDR3: TGTGCCACCGGACGTCTCTACGAGCAGTACTTC.

This chain links TRBV2 with TRBJ2-3; D not resolved. The CDR3 runs to 12 residues. Germline lookup yields CDR1 SNHLY and CDR2 FYNNEI. V gave up 3 bases and J gave up 4 bases, with 5 bases separating them. The DNA for the CDR3 is TGTGCCAGCAGTGAGACGGCAGATACGCAGTATTTT. It encodes CASSETADTQYF.

In this sample, this clonotype turned up a few times. The chain uses TRBV18 and TRBJ1-1; D gene ambiguous. There are 11 residues in the CDR3. Germline V CDR1 and CDR2: KGHSH, LQKENI. The V end lost 1 base, the J end lost 8 bases, and 5 bases lay between the germline ends. CDR3 sequence (DNA): TGTGCCAGCTCACCACAGGGAGAAGCTTTCTTT. Encoded protein: CASSPQGEAFF.